The clone carrying this T cell receptor (beta chain) came up many times. The source of the sample is a study of Graves' ophthalmopathy and Graves' hyperthyroidism. Investigators amplified TCR beta CDR3 regions from RNA transcripts. After a first-round RT-PCR with HTBI primers, a second-round multiplex PCR was run. TCRdb redid the calling of the multiplex PCR reads with MiXCR, one entry per CDR3 protein. Of roughly 610,000 distinct CDR3 sequences in the sample, about 20% were seen once. With 6 bases clipped from V and 1 base from J, the junction kept 10 bases outside the gene matches. The V gene's germline CDR1 is MNHEY and CDR2 SVGEGT. The CDR3 is 16 amino acids.

The chain combines TRBV6-2 or TRBV6-3 with TRBJ2-5, with TRBD2 identical over 8 bases. This TCR derives from a woman between 18 and 29 years old with stable Graves' hyperthyroidism. Some clones in this sample may be carry-over from other donors' samples. Sequencing was carried out using peripheral blood. CDR3 amino acids: CASSQGSRGGQETQYF. For the CDR3, the DNA is TGTGCCAGCAGCCAGGGGAGCCGGGGGGGCCAAGAGACCCAGTACTTC.